This T cell receptor beta chain was profiled in a study of blood T cell repertoires in COVID-19. For the study at large: There were acute and convalescent COVID-19 samples, and they came from the United States, Italy and Spain. T cells, B-cell-depleted T cells, or PBMCs supplied cDNA or gDNA.

Authors' data handling: Estimates of nucleated cell counts were drawn from the amplification of reference gene primers. Only in-frame clones appear in the TCRdb table, and some are missing; sequencing was by immunoSEQ multiplex PCR. The V and J calls and the clone size are those of that table, but D and trimming were determined from the DNA. Counted here are about 230,000 clones, about 80% occurring once; the ten biggest clones make up approximately 4%. Germline assignment: CDR1 LNHDA and CDR2 SQIVND (reference sequence). The CDR3 consists of 13 residues. The junction had 3 bases not matched to a gene; V was cut back by 7 bases and J by 2 bases.

The clonotype was recovered from a man in his fifties with active or convalescent COVID-19. The sequenced sample was peripheral blood. The gene calls are TRBV19 and TRBJ2-5; TRBD1 matches 8 bases. CDR3 coding DNA: TGTGCCAGTAACGGACAGGGACAAGAGACCCAGTACTTC. The encoded protein is CASNGQGQETQYF.